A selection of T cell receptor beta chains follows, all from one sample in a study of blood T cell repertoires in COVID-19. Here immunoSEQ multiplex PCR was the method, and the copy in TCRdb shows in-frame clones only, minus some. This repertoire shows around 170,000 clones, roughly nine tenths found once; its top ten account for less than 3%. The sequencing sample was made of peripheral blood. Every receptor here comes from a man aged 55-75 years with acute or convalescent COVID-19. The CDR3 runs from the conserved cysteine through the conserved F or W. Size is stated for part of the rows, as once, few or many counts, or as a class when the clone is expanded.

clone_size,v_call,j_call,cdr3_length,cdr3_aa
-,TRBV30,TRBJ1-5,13,CAWSKQGNQPQHF
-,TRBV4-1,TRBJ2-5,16,CASSLGLAGIQETQYF
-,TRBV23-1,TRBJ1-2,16,CASSQFNTRQSGAYTF
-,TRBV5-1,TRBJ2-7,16,CASSLTGTGVKYEQYF
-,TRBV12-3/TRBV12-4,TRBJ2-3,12,CASSLAIDTQYF
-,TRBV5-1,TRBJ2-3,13,CASSRPGRDTQYF
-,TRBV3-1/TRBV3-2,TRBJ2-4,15,CASSHAGGLKNIQYF
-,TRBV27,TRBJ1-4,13,CASSFPVLEKLFF
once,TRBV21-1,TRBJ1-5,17,CASSKPDSPALHQPQHF
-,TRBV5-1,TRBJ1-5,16,CASSPGTGDSNQPQHF
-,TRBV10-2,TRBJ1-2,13,CASWMGQGYGYTF
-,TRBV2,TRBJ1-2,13,CASQDSANYGYTF
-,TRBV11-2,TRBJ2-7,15,CASSLGDRRSYEQYF